This entry concerns a single T cell receptor (beta chain). Its antigen is not known. A much larger clone sits a single nucleotide away, making a read error possible. This sample is drawn from a study of tumor and adjacent non-tumor tissue in lung cancer. Notes on the study in general: Patients with more diverse tumor TCRs had worse survival. Tumor repertoires had a smaller top 100 clone share than normal lung. TCR diversity was significantly greater in tumor than normal lung tissue.

The library came from three nested PCR rounds adapted from ARM-PCR protocols. TCRdb called the multiplex PCR reads again in MiXCR, with one record for every CDR3 protein. The data hold approximately 110,000 distinct CDR3 sequences, with about 65% observed a single time. The template was RNA from unsorted bulk tissue. This non-tumor lung sample came from over 3 cm beyond the tumor edge. Newly diagnosed lung cancer patients had thoracic surgery in China, August–November 2014, without prior chemotherapy. This CDR3 is built from 13 residues. The ends lost 10 bases at V and 2 bases at J; junction bases unmatched: 7. CDR1 is SGHTA, CDR2 FQGTGA, per germline.

The genes are TRBV7-3 and TRBJ2-7, with TRBD1 identical over 8 bases. This TCR was recovered from a man in his 60s with non-small cell lung cancer. The specimen was distant non-tumor lung tissue. The CDR3 DNA is TGTGCCACCTCCCAGGGGGCGGCCTACGAGCAGTACTTC. It is translated as CATSQGAAYEQYF.